A selection of T cell receptor beta chains follows, all from one sample in a study of shared clonotypes between healthy human individuals. Only in-frame clones appear in the TCRdb table, and some are missing; sequencing was by immunoSEQ multiplex PCR. In the table there are more than 2 million clones, about 95% of which are singletons. The sequenced sample consisted of naive CD8+ T cells sorted from blood. These TCRs come from a man aged 18 to 30 in good health. Both conserved end residues are part of each CDR3. Fields, in order: clone size, J gene, D gene, V gene, CDR3 DNA, CDR3 protein. D genes are given only for firm matches. Clone size is shown for a subset of rows, as once, few, many or a class of expanded clone.

NA,TRBJ2-1,NA,TRBV19,TGTGCCAGTACCGCGAGCGGGTACGGGCAGTTCTTC,CASTASGYGQFF
NA,TRBJ2-3,NA,TRBV6-1,TGTGCCAGCACCCAGGAAAGGACAGATACGCAGTATTTT,CASTQERTDTQYF
once,TRBJ2-7,TRBD1,TRBV27,TGTGCCAGCAGTCCCGAGACAGGGGGTTGGGACGAGCAGTACTTC,CASSPETGGWDEQYF
NA,TRBJ2-1,NA,TRBV2,TGTGCCAGCTACACGGGAGAGGGAACTAATGAGCAGTTCTTC,CASYTGEGTNEQFF
once,TRBJ2-7,NA,TRBV6-5,TGTGCCAGCAGTCCGCAGGTGGGAGGCTACGAGCAGTACTTC,CASSPQVGGYEQYF
NA,TRBJ1-1,NA,TRBV2,TGTGCCAGCAGTGAAGCCCCCCGGGGTAACACTGAAGCTTTCTTT,CASSEAPRGNTEAFF
NA,TRBJ2-7,TRBD1,TRBV13,TGTGCCAGCAGCCACCGGGACAGGGGGAACGAGCAGTACTTC,CASSHRDRGNEQYF
NA,TRBJ2-1,NA,TRBV5-1,TGCGCCAGCAGCTCGCCCGGAGGGAATGACTACAATGAGCAGTTCTTC,CASSSPGGNDYNEQFF
NA,TRBJ2-1,TRBD2,TRBV11-1,TGTGCCAGCAGCTCATGGACTAGCGGGGGGGACAATGAGCAGTTCTTC,CASSSWTSGGDNEQFF
NA,TRBJ1-5,NA,TRBV19,TGTGCCAGTCGTGATTTTGGGAGCAATCAGCCCCAGCATTTT,CASRDFGSNQPQHF
NA,TRBJ2-5,TRBD1,TRBV13,TGTGCCAGCAGTCCCGGGACAGGGCAAGAGACCCAGTACTTC,CASSPGTGQETQYF
NA,TRBJ2-2,TRBD2,TRBV9,TGTGCCAGCAGCGGGAAGCGGGGGAGCACCGGGGAGCTGTTTTTT,CASSGKRGSTGELFF
NA,TRBJ2-7,TRBD1,TRBV19,TGTGCCAGTAGTTGGACAGGGGATTCCTACGAGCAGTACTTC,CASSWTGDSYEQYF
NA,TRBJ1-1,NA,TRBV13,TGTGCCAGCAGCTTGGGAGTGAACACTGAAGCTTTCTTT,CASSLGVNTEAFF
NA,TRBJ1-2,TRBD1,TRBV9,TGTGCCAGCAGCGTAGGGACAGGAGCATCTAACTATGGCTACACCTTC,CASSVGTGASNYGYTF
NA,TRBJ1-2,NA,TRBV7-9,TGTGCCAGCAGCTTAGTGTACAGTAACTATGGCTACACCTTC,CASSLVYSNYGYTF
NA,TRBJ2-1,NA,TRBV15,TGTGCCACCAGCGGGATACTAAGCTCCTACAATGAGCAGTTCTTC,CATSGILSSYNEQFF
NA,TRBJ2-2,TRBD1,TRBV7-8,TGTGCCAGCAGCTTATCCCGACAGGGTGGCAACACCGGGGAGCTGTTTTTT,CASSLSRQGGNTGELFF
NA,TRBJ2-7,TRBD2,TRBV27,TGTGCCAGCAGTTTTAGCGGGAGTTCTTACGAGCAGTACTTC,CASSFSGSSYEQYF
NA,TRBJ1-2,TRBD1,TRBV13,TGTGCCAGCAGCTACGACCTACAGGGGTGGGATGGCTACACCTTC,CASSYDLQGWDGYTF
NA,TRBJ2-7,TRBD1,TRBV11-2,TGTGCCAGCAGCCACGGACAGGGCTACGAGCAGTACTTC,CASSHGQGYEQYF
NA,TRBJ1-5,NA,TRBV15,TGTGCCACCAGCAGAGATCAGACTTCTATATATCAGCCCCAGCATTTT,CATSRDQTSIYQPQHF
NA,TRBJ2-3,NA,TRBV27,TGTGCCAGCAACTCCGGGACTTCCAACACAGATACGCAGTATTTT,CASNSGTSNTDTQYF
NA,TRBJ2-7,NA,TRBV7-9,TGTGCCAGCAGCTTAGAAGCAACCTACGAGCAGTACTTC,CASSLEATYEQYF
NA,TRBJ2-7,TRBD2,TRBV9,TGTGCCAGCAGCGTCGACGCCGGGACTACCTCCTACGAGCAGTACTTC,CASSVDAGTTSYEQYF
NA,TRBJ2-5,NA,TRBV6-5,TGTGCCAGCAACTCGGGCGTAGAAGAGACCCAGTACTTC,CASNSGVEETQYF
once,TRBJ2-5,NA,TRBV2,TGTGCCAGCAGTGTAGGGATTAGCTACGGGTCCCCCTCAGGGGTACGGGAGACCCAGTACTTC,CASSVGISYGSPSGVRETQYF
NA,TRBJ2-3,NA,TRBV29-1,TGCAGCGTTGAAGATCCAGCAGGGGACACTAGCACAGATACGCAGTATTTT,CSVEDPAGDTSTDTQYF
NA,TRBJ2-2,TRBD1,TRBV13,TGTGCCAGCAGCCCTCCGGACAGGTCATCCATAAACACCGGGGAGCTGTTTTTT,CASSPPDRSSINTGELFF
once,TRBJ1-6,TRBD1,TRBV4-1,TGCGCCAGCAGCCACGCAACAGGGGTCGATTATAATTCACCCCTCCACTTT,CASSHATGVDYNSPLHF
NA,TRBJ2-7,NA,TRBV4-3,TGCGCCAGCAGCCAAGATCTGGCTAGTCAAGTCTACGAGCAGTACTTC,CASSQDLASQVYEQYF
once,TRBJ2-7,TRBD2,TRBV13,TGTGCCAGCAGCCAAGGGGGACTAGCGGGAGGAAACGAGCAGTACTTC,CASSQGGLAGGNEQYF
NA,TRBJ2-7,NA,TRBV5-1,TGCGCCAGCAGCTTGGCTCTGACACAGGGAGGTTACGAGCAGTACTTC,CASSLALTQGGYEQYF
NA,TRBJ1-1,NA,TRBV4-1,TGCGCCAGCAGTCGACTACCGTCGGGGAGTAGGAACACTGAAGCTTTCTTT,CASSRLPSGSRNTEAFF
NA,TRBJ2-5,TRBD2,TRBV7-8,TGTGCCAGCAGCTTAGGTCTAGCGGGCCACCAAGAGACCCAGTACTTC,CASSLGLAGHQETQYF